Below are 11 T cell receptor beta chains sequenced from a single sample in a study of regulatory T cells in long-lasting Graves disease. The sample's time point: persistent/refractory GD, antithyroid drugs over 5 years with positive TRAb. Following extraction of RNA from PBMCs, that RNA was used to make the TCR library. To make TCR beta libraries, researchers used iRepertoire HTBI primers and Arm-PCR of CDR3 regions. TCRdb used MiXCR to reprocess the multiplex PCR reads, holding one entry per CDR3 protein. Here the sample spans 310,000 or so distinct CDR3 sequences, around a fifth being singletons. The sample consisted of peripheral blood mononuclear cells (PBMCs), taken when the disease was refractory, from a patient treated with antithyroid drugs. The source is a female donor with Graves disease.

The rearrangement joins TRBV20-1 to TRBJ2-7; 11 nucleotides agree with TRBD2. Germline trimming cut 4 bases from V and 4 bases from J; bases unmatched to any gene: 6. In germline, CDR1 is DFQATT, CDR2 SNEGSKA (reference sequence). The CDR3 totals 14 residues. The CDR3 loop is CSATGTSGVYEQYF. The CDR3 coding sequence is TGCAGTGCTACCGGGACTAGCGGAGTATACGAGCAGTACTTC.

This clonotype has ten or more counts. The V gene is TRBV29-1, the J gene TRBJ1-2; tentatively, D is TRBD1 (6 bases). V was pared by 7 bases and J by 8 bases, with 14 bases between. Germline CDR1 and CDR2: SQVTM and ANQGSEA. The CDR3 has 11 amino acids. CDR3 amino acids: CSAGGQSGYTF. The CDR3 DNA follows: TGCAGCGCCGGGGGGCAGTCGGGCTACACCTTC.

The chain combines TRBV20-1 with TRBJ2-1; D is unresolved. This CDR3 has 16 amino acids. Germline-derived CDR1 and CDR2 are DFQATT and SNEGSKA (reference sequence). Deletions cut 3 bases from V and 3 bases from J, with 18 bases between. The CDR3 DNA follows: TGCAGTGCTAGGGGGTTCAGGTTAGACGGCTACAATGAGCAGTTCTTC. This codes for CSARGFRLDGYNEQFF.

This clonotype was found many times. The chain recombines TRBV3-1 with TRBJ2-5; D unresolved. V lost 3 bases and J 1 base, leaving 12 bases between the germline ends. Germline V gene data show CDR1 as LGHDT and CDR2 as YNNKEL (reference sequence). This CDR3 has 15 amino acids. CDR3 sequence: CASSHGLGFQETQYF. CDR3 nucleotides: TGTGCCAGCAGCCATGGGCTAGGGTTCCAAGAGACCCAGTACTTC.

This clonotype appeared many times. The chain joins TRBV28 to TRBJ2-5, with D possibly TRBD2 on 5 matching bases. This CDR3 contains 13 residues. The V gene lost 5 bases and the J gene lost 7 bases, with 14 bases spanning the gap. CDR1 and CDR2 (germline): MDHEN, SYDVKM. CDR3 sequence: CASSLEDQRTQYF. Here the CDR3 DNA reads TGTGCCAGCAGTCTGGAGGACCAACGGACCCAGTACTTC. The full variable domain, with the rest looked up from reference TRBV28 and TRBJ2-5, is DVKVTQSSRYLVKRTGEKVFLECVQDMDHENMFWYRQDPGLGLRLIYFSYDVKMKEKGDIPEGYSVSREKKERFSLILESASTNQTSMYLCASSLEDQRTQYFGPGTRLLVL.

The chain uses TRBV30 and TRBJ2-6; D is uncertain. CDR1 and CDR2 from the germline V gene are GTSNPN and SVGIG (reference sequence). The germline V and J ends were trimmed by 1 base and 0 bases, with 7 bases remaining between them. CDR3 length: 15 residues. In nucleotides, the CDR3 is TGTGCCTGGAGTGAAAAGGGCTCTGGGGCCAACGTCCTGACTTTC. It specifies CAWSEKGSGANVLTF.

The rearrangement links TRBV6-2 or TRBV6-3 to TRBJ1-6; no definite D call. The CDR3 spans 14 residues. The germline CDR1 and CDR2 sequences are MNHEY and SVGEGT. The V end lost 8 bases, the J end lost 4 bases, and 12 bases lay between the germline ends. DNA of the CDR3: TGTGCCAGCGCCCCGGGGAGTTATAATTCACCCCTCCACTTT. Translating it yields CASAPGSYNSPLHF.

The chain has TRBV7-9 and TRBJ1-1; a possible D gene is TRBD1 (6 bases). Trimming left V 1 base short and J 4 bases short, with 10 bases between. The CDR3 has 14 residues. Germline assignment: CDR1 SEHNR and CDR2 FQNEAQ (reference sequence). CDR3 sequence (DNA): TGTGCCAGCAGCTTAGGGGGGCCATTCACTGAAGCTTTCTTT. Its translation is CASSLGGPFTEAFF.

This clonotype has a handful of counts. For the CDR3, the DNA is TGTGCCAGCAGTCCCCAGCCAGCGGCTAATGAAAAACTGTTTTTT. Translated, it gives CASSPQPAANEKLFF. J is TRBJ1-4 and V is TRBV27, with unresolved D. The CDR3 length is 15 residues. The germline V gene encodes CDR1 MNHEY and CDR2 SMNVEV (reference sequence). Deletions cut 5 bases from V and 3 bases from J, with 13 bases between. Together with reference TRBV27 and TRBJ1-4, the CDR3 gives the full variable domain: EAQVTQNPRYLITVTGKKLTVTCSQNMNHEYMSWYRQDPGLGLRQIYYSMNVEVTDKGDVPEGYKVSRKEKRNFPLILESPSPNQTSLYFCASSPQPAANEKLFFGSGTQLSVL.

The rearrangement joins TRBV7-3 to TRBJ2-2; D is ambiguous. The length of the CDR3 is 15 residues. V was cut by 1 base and J by 2 bases, with 8 bases left in between. CDR1 and CDR2 from the germline V gene are SGHTA and FQGTGA. The CDR3 sequence is CASSLMLSNTGELFF. The CDR3 coding sequence is TGTGCCAGCAGCTTAATGCTCAGTAACACCGGGGAGCTGTTTTTT.

The V call is TRBV7-9, the J call TRBJ2-7; weak D call: TRBD1 (5 bases). Germline V gene lookup returns CDR1 SEHNR and CDR2 FQNEAQ (reference sequence). The V end lost 4 bases, the J end lost 2 bases, and 9 bases lay between the germline ends. The CDR3 spans 13 residues. CDR3 coding DNA: TGTGCCAGCAGCTCTGAGGACACCTACGAGCAGTACTTC. Translated, it gives CASSSEDTYEQYF.